The 2 T cell receptor beta chains below come from one sample, sequenced in a study of blood T cell repertoires in COVID-19. The repertoire was sequenced with immunoSEQ multiplex PCR; TCRdb's copy has only in-frame clones and lacks some. The data contain some 180,000 clones, around 80% of them seen just once; the ten biggest clones take up 15% to 20%. Specimen: PBMCs or T cells enriched from blood (not recorded which). These receptors were obtained from a woman in her seventies in a cohort exposed to, infected with or recovered from COVID-19 (not recorded which).

This clone appeared a single time. DNA of the CDR3: TGTGCCAGCAGTCATGGACAGGGGGGCTATGGCTACACCTTC. The encoded protein is CASSHGQGGYGYTF. The rearrangement joins TRBV6-5 to TRBJ1-2; 10 positions match TRBD1. Germline V gene lookup returns CDR1 MNHEY and CDR2 SVGAGI. V was pared by 5 bases and J by 4 bases, with 4 bases of the junction left unmatched. CDR3 length: 14 amino acids.

CDR3 amino acids: CAWIGGAGYGYTF. The CDR3, as DNA: TGTGCCTGGATTGGGGGGGCGGGCTATGGCTACACCTTC. The rearrangement uses TRBV30 and TRBJ1-2; D is perhaps TRBD1 (6 bases). This CDR3 is built from 13 residues. Deletions cut 4 bases from V and 4 bases from J, with 13 bases between. The germline CDR1 and CDR2 sequences are GTSNPN and SVGIG (reference sequence).